One sample yielded the 10 T cell receptor beta chains listed below, sequenced in a study of OX40 agonist ivuxolimab in advanced cancers. The data were produced by immunoSEQ multiplex PCR, yet TCRdb's version contains in-frame clones alone and is incomplete. In the table there are some 78,000 clones, 70% to 90% of which are singletons. The material was CD4+ or CD8+ T cells sorted from blood, obtained in a trial of the OX40 agonist ivuxolimab. These receptors were collected from an adult with an advanced solid tumor such as melanoma, head and neck, liver or kidney cancer.

V is TRBV7-3 and J is TRBJ2-5; D gene unclear. This CDR3 is built from 13 residues. Trimming stripped 3 bases from V and 4 bases from J, with 9 bases between. CDR1 is SGHTA, CDR2 FQGTGA, per germline. The CDR3 loop is CASSFGVRETQYF. Here the CDR3 DNA reads TGTGCCAGCAGCTTTGGCGTGAGAGAGACCCAGTACTTC.

The rearrangement uses TRBV7-6 and TRBJ2-2; a possible D gene is TRBD2 (5 bases). Germline V gene lookup returns CDR1 SGHVS and CDR2 FNYEAQ. The CDR3 runs to 14 residues. The V end lost 1 base, the J end lost 6 bases, and 9 bases lay between the germline ends. The CDR3 spells CASSLEGGPGELFF. In DNA, the CDR3 is TGTGCCAGCAGCTTAGAAGGCGGGCCCGGGGAGCTGTTTTTT.

This clone was seen just once. The chain employs TRBV19 and TRBJ1-1; D unclear. Germline assignment: CDR1 LNHDA and CDR2 SQIVND (reference sequence). The CDR3 covers 14 residues. V was trimmed by 3 bases and J by 2 bases, leaving 10 bases between them. In nucleotides, the CDR3 is TGTGCCAGTAGTATCACCGGGTTAAACACTGAAGCTTTCTTT. As protein: CASSITGLNTEAFF. The full variable domain, completed using reference TRBV19 and TRBJ1-1, is DGGITQSPKYLFRKEGQNVTLSCEQNLNHDAMYWYRQDPGQGLRLIYYSQIVNDFQKGDIAEGYSVSREKKESFPLTVTSAQKNPTAFYLCASSITGLNTEAFFGQGTRLTVV.

The V and J genes are TRBV14 and TRBJ2-1; 8 nucleotides match TRBD2. The CDR3 contains 16 residues. Germline values: CDR1 SGHDN, CDR2 FVKESK. V shed 3 bases, J shed 2 bases, and the junction held 6 bases outside the gene matches. CDR3 sequence: CASSHPERETYNEQFF. In nucleotides, the CDR3 is TGTGCCAGCAGCCATCCCGAGCGGGAGACCTACAATGAGCAGTTCTTC.

Here the CDR3 reads CASSPLAGSTDTQYF. The CDR3 coding sequence is TGTGCCAGCAGCCCCCTAGCGGGCAGCACAGATACGCAGTATTTT. The chain recombines TRBV7-2 with TRBJ2-3; 8 positions match TRBD2. V lost 5 bases to trimming and J lost 0 bases; unmatched junction nucleotides: 4. The CDR3 length is 15 residues. CDR1 is SGHTA and CDR2 is FQGNSA in the germline V gene.

The chain joins TRBV6-1 to TRBJ1-3, with D uncertain. The CDR3 loop spans 14 amino acids. V was shortened by 3 bases and J by 0 bases, with 6 bases between the two germline ends. Per germline, CDR1 MNHNS and CDR2 SASEGT. CDR3 loop: CASSDVHSGNTIYF. The CDR3 nucleotides read TGTGCCAGCAGTGACGTCCACTCTGGAAACACCATATATTTT.

CDR3: CASSGAVGASPLHF. The CDR3 DNA follows: TGCGCCAGCAGCGGGGCGGTGGGTGCCTCACCCCTCCACTTT. This rearrangement joins TRBV5-1 to TRBJ1-6; D is possibly TRBD1 (5 bases). The germline V and J ends were trimmed by 4 bases and 10 bases, with 15 bases remaining between them. This CDR3 has 14 amino acids. Germline V lookup: CDR1 SGHRS, CDR2 YFSETQ.

The chain couples TRBV11-2 to TRBJ1-1; D call uncertain. Germline V gene lookup returns CDR1 SGHAT and CDR2 FQNNGV. The CDR3 covers 13 residues. V lost 3 bases to trimming and J lost 0 bases, with 5 bases between them. The CDR3, as DNA: TGTGCCAGCAGCTTGTTTATGAACACTGAAGCTTTCTTT. This gives the protein CASSLFMNTEAFF.

The CDR3 DNA reads as TGTGCCAGCAGCTTAAAGGGGACAGGGGGAATCCGGGAGACCCAGTACTTC. Residues: CASSLKGTGGIRETQYF. This chain links TRBV7-6 with TRBJ2-5; TRBD1 aligns across 11 bases. The CDR3 runs to 17 residues. Germline-derived CDR1 and CDR2 are SGHVS and FNYEAQ. Trimming cost V 2 bases and J 5 bases; bases outside gene matches: 10.

CDR3 sequence: CATAPPGLAGVQQFF. The DNA of the CDR3 is TGTGCCACCGCACCACCGGGGCTAGCGGGAGTACAGCAGTTCTTC. The V call is TRBV18, the J call TRBJ2-1, with 10 bases fitting TRBD2. The junction had 17 bases not matched to a gene; V was cut back by 10 bases and J by 11 bases. This CDR3 region has 15 residues. The germline V gene encodes CDR1 KGHSH and CDR2 LQKENI. Variable domain in full (rest from reference TRBV18 and TRBJ2-1): NAGVMQNPRHLVRRRGQEARLRCSPMKGHSHVYWYRQLPEEGLKFMVYLQKENIIDESGMPKERFSAEFPKEGPSILRIQQVVRGDSAAYFCATAPPGLAGVQQFFGPGTRLTVL.